Shown below are 9 T cell receptor beta chains from a single sample sequenced in a study of T cell responses to AZD1222 COVID-19 vaccine (dated by TCRdb to the early 2020s). The library was prepared using the immunoSEQ multiplex PCR assay. TCRdb stores this immuneACCESS table with in-frame sequences only. Part of the clones is absent; in the studies checked, under half of the shortfall reflects unresolved V genes, and no reason is known for the rest. The sample table contains about 120,000 clones; only one count was recorded for about nine tenths of them. Approximately 8% of the sample goes to the ten largest clones. The sample's time point, from its label and the paper: about 28 days (+/-7) after the second vaccine dose. The sequenced sample was peripheral blood, obtained 28 days after the second AZD1222 dose. These receptors all stem from an adult who received the AZD1222 COVID-19 vaccine.

The rearrangement joins TRBV29-1 to TRBJ2-7; tentatively, D is TRBD1 (6 bases). Trimming took 6 bases from V and 3 from J, leaving 18 bases between them. The CDR3 has 14 amino acids. CDR1 and CDR2 from the germline V gene are SQVTM and ANQGSEA. In DNA form, the CDR3 reads TGCAGCGTACTGACTGGGGCAGGGGACTACGAGCAGTACTTC. It translates to CSVLTGAGDYEQYF.

The CDR3 reads CASSDWVNTEAFF. The CDR3 region has the DNA TGTGCCAGTAGCGATTGGGTGAACACTGAAGCTTTCTTT. The chain uses TRBV19 and TRBJ1-1; D gene ambiguous. Germline CDR1 is LNHDA and CDR2 is SQIVND (reference sequence). V gave up 6 bases and J gave up 0 bases, with 8 bases separating them. The CDR3 is 13 amino acids.

The gene calls are TRBV7-8 and TRBJ1-5, with 9 bases fitting TRBD1. The germline CDR1 and CDR2 sequences are SGHVS and FQNEAQ. The CDR3 totals 17 residues. Trimming cost V 5 bases and J 6 bases; bases outside gene matches: 14. CDR3 sequence reads: CASSPRRDRVASQPQHF. CDR3 coding DNA: TGTGCCAGCAGCCCTCGCCGGGACAGGGTCGCTAGTCAGCCCCAGCATTTT.

This chain links TRBV7-6 with TRBJ2-3, with 7 bases fitting TRBD1. The trim removed 5 bases at V and 2 bases at J, leaving 7 bases unmatched. CDR3 size: 15 residues. Germline V gives CDR1 SGHVS, CDR2 FNYEAQ. CDR3 DNA: TGTGCCAGCAGCGCCCGGACAGGTTCCACAGATACGCAGTATTTT. The encoded protein is CASSARTGSTDTQYF.

J is TRBJ1-3 and V is TRBV6-5, with TRBD1 identical over 8 bases. The CDR3 spans 15 residues. Germline assignment: CDR1 MNHEY and CDR2 SVGAGI. V lost 1 base to trimming and J lost 4 bases; unmatched junction nucleotides: 3. The CDR3 DNA reads as TGTGCCAGCAGTTACTGGACAGGGAACGGAAACACCATATATTTT. It encodes CASSYWTGNGNTIYF.

The rearrangement joins TRBV25-1 to TRBJ1-4; perhaps TRBD1 as D (5 bases). This CDR3 has 16 residues. Germline loops: CDR1 MGHDK, CDR2 SYGVNS. Trimming left V 0 bases short and J 2 bases short, with 10 bases between. The CDR3 bases are TGTGCCAGCAGTGAATACCAGGGATGGACTAATGAAAAACTGTTTTTT. Translated, it gives CASSEYQGWTNEKLFF.

The chain is built from TRBV24-1 and TRBJ1-5; 9 bases map to TRBD1. Per germline, CDR1 KGHDR and CDR2 SFDVKD. This CDR3 spans 15 amino acids. Trimming took 12 bases from V and 4 from J; bases not matched to a gene: 12. CDR3 in DNA: TGTGCCTCCATATTCCTTGGACAGGGGAATCAGCCCCAGCATTTT. Translating it yields CASIFLGQGNQPQHF.

This chain links TRBV6-5 with TRBJ1-5; D may be TRBD1 (5 bases). CDR1 and CDR2 from the germline V gene are MNHEY and SVGAGI. V dropped 0 bases and J dropped 2 bases, with 11 bases sitting between them. The CDR3 runs to 16 residues. The DNA for the CDR3 is TGTGCCAGCAGTTACTCGCAGGGCAAGGGCAATCAGCCCCAGCATTTT. Protein: CASSYSQGKGNQPQHF.

The V call is TRBV28, the J call TRBJ1-2, with TRBD1 matching 7 bases. This CDR3 comprises 12 residues. The germline CDR1 and CDR2 sequences are MDHEN and SYDVKM. V lost 7 bases, J lost 8 bases, and 7 bases stayed unmatched. The CDR3 DNA reads TGTGCCAGCAAAGCAGGGGGTCAGGGCTACACCTTC. It yields the protein CASKAGGQGYTF.